This T cell receptor beta chain was recovered during a study of cytomegalovirus exposure and HLA in healthy donors. Study outcomes and limitations: The authors listed some 160 TCR beta chains as cytomegalovirus-associated. A later analysis reportedly found fewer N-insertions in an Asian-associated ancestry cluster than the roughly 670-donor mean. A few of the chains that were CMV-associated were confirmed in vitro to be specific for CMV antigens. CMV serostatus was the only recorded immune exposure for donors.

The CDR3 extends over 13 amino acids. V dropped 2 bases and J dropped 4 bases, with 6 bases sitting between them. CDR1 is SGDLS, CDR2 YYNGEE, per germline. The sample holds a few counts of this clone. As yet, its antigen is unknown. This PCR relied on a set of 60 Vbeta primers and 13 Jbeta primers. Some clones are missing from TCRdb's copy, which holds only in-frame ones; the method was immunoSEQ multiplex PCR. The repertoire consists of approximately 110,000 clones, with around 60% occurring once and the leading ten covering around 4%. The specimen was PBMCs. This TCR was recovered from a man aged 30-40 years in good health and CMV-seropositive. The chain couples TRBV9 to TRBJ1-4, with D hard to call. DNA of the CDR3: TGTGCCAGCAGCGTGGAGATTAATGAAAAACTGTTTTTT. Amino acids: CASSVEINEKLFF.